This paragraph covers one T cell receptor beta chain sequence. This entry comes from a study of shared clonotypes between healthy human individuals. Repertoires were generated with immunoSEQ multiplex PCR, while TCRdb's copy carries only in-frame clones and drops some. The sample lists 2 million to 2.5 million clones; approximately 95% were seen once. Germline assignment: CDR1 SGHVS and CDR2 FNYEAQ. The CDR3 is 14 amino acids. The V and J ends lost 1 base and 2 bases respectively, with 9 bases between them. The source material was naive CD4+ T cells from PBMCs. The subset here: CD45RA+ positively selected. The chain links TRBV7-6 to TRBJ2-7; D possibly corresponds to TRBD2 (6 bases). The TCR comes from a man aged 18 to 29 in good health. Some clones in this sample may be carry-over from other donors' samples. The CDR3 DNA follows: TGTGCCAGCAGCTTAGTGGCGGGAACCTACGAGCAGTACTTC. Its translation: CASSLVAGTYEQYF.